Shown below are 4 T cell receptor beta chains from a single sample sequenced in a study of shared clonotypes between healthy human individuals. Using immunoSEQ multiplex PCR, the repertoire was profiled, and TCRdb retains in-frame clones only, with some absent. The table shows about 2.3 million clones, with 85% to 95% occurring only once. The material sequenced was naive CD4+ T cells from PBMCs. Subset meaning: CD45RA+ positively selected. These receptors all come from a man between 18 and 29 years old in good health. Some clones in this sample may be carry-over from other donors' samples.

This clone appeared once. The chain is built from TRBV11-2 and TRBJ2-3; possible D gene TRBD2, 7 bases. Germline CDR1 SGHAT, CDR2 FQNNGV. The CDR3 has 16 amino acids. The V end lost 3 bases, the J end lost 5 bases, and 18 bases lay between the germline ends. The CDR3, as DNA: TGTGCCAGCAGCTTCTTCGCGGAGGGGGGGGGAGATACGCAGTATTTT. It yields the protein CASSFFAEGGGDTQYF.

The chain is built from TRBV28 and TRBJ1-4, with D possibly TRBD1 on 5 matching bases. Germline CDR1 MDHEN, CDR2 SYDVKM. This CDR3 comprises 12 residues. V dropped 2 bases and J dropped 12 bases, with 10 bases sitting between them. In DNA form, the CDR3 reads TGTGCCAGCAGTTTAAGCGGGGGAGAACTGTTTTTT. This codes for CASSLSGGELFF.

The V and J genes are TRBV28 and TRBJ2-1, with 11 bases fitting TRBD1. V was clipped by 5 bases and J by 7 bases; unmatched bases: 7. The CDR3 totals 15 residues. Germline V gives CDR1 MDHEN, CDR2 SYDVKM. The CDR3 loop reads CASSRPGTGGNEQFF. The CDR3 nucleotides are TGTGCCAGCAGTAGACCCGGGACAGGGGGGAATGAGCAGTTCTTC.

This chain connects TRBV7-2 to TRBJ2-7; D is perhaps TRBD2 (5 bases). V gave up 2 bases and J gave up 0 bases, with 17 bases separating them. This CDR3 contains 17 residues. The germline CDR1 and CDR2 sequences are SGHTA and FQGNSA. Here the CDR3 reads CASSLFLSSRHSYEQYF. The CDR3 DNA reads TGTGCCAGCAGCTTATTCCTATCTAGCCGCCACTCCTACGAGCAGTACTTC.